Here is one T cell receptor beta chain with its context. The entry originates in a study of blood T cell repertoires in COVID-19. The CDR3 runs 12 residues. V lost 4 bases, J lost 4 bases, and 7 bases lay in between. Assay: immunoSEQ multiplex PCR; the TCRdb copy retains only in-frame clones and omits some. The sample has about 100,000 clones, roughly 84% seen once; the top ten hold approximately 7%. V usage is TRBV12-3 or TRBV12-4 and J usage is TRBJ1-2, with D uncertain. This clonotype originated in a man between 25 and 39 years old in a cohort sampled during active COVID-19. The specimen was peripheral blood. The CDR3 here is CASSSGSYGYTF. The DNA of the CDR3 is TGTGCCAGCAGTTCCGGTAGCTATGGCTACACCTTC.